The clone carrying this T cell receptor beta chain was seen once. The antigen remains unidentified. Trimming cost V 6 bases and J 7 bases; bases outside gene matches: 6. The CDR3 contains 13 residues. Germline values: CDR1 WSHSY, CDR2 SAAADI. This entry belongs to a study of cytomegalovirus exposure and HLA in healthy donors. Study-level results: Cytomegalovirus association was listed for 164 TCR beta chains. Later analysis indicated greater clonal expansion among HLA-associated TCR beta chains than among equally common other chains. Most sequenced TCRs were rare (though some public TCRs occurred in many donors).

Primers: 60 Vbeta forward and 13 Jbeta reverse. In the authors' methods: A follow-up analysis tallied around 80 million unique TCR beta chains, approximately 11 million shared. Data came from immunoSEQ multiplex PCR; TCRdb stores just in-frame clones and leaves some out. That table is the source of V, J and clone size, and D and trimming were worked out from the DNA. The data show under 150,000 clones, about 81% seen once. The chain combines TRBV10-2 with TRBJ1-5; 7 positions agree with TRBD1. The TCR was taken from a woman aged 50 to 65 in good health and CMV-seropositive. The sequencing sample was made of PBMCs. The CDR3 bases are TGCGCCAGCAGCGGACAGGCGGGGCAGCCCCAGCATTTT. Translated, it gives CASSGQAGQPQHF.